This T cell receptor (beta chain) was sequenced for a study of control samples from healthy donors and cancer patients. Trimming removed 5 bases from V and 6 bases from J; junction bases left unmatched: 13. The germline CDR1 and CDR2 sequences are SEHNR and FQNEAQ (reference sequence). This CDR3 region has 15 residues. Repertoires were generated with immunoSEQ multiplex PCR, while TCRdb's copy carries only in-frame clones and drops some. The sample records 170,000 or so clones, 90% to 95% being singletons. Source material: blood. The chain links TRBV7-9 to TRBJ2-7; TRBD2 aligns across 7 bases. This receptor was taken from a woman aged 18 to 35 in good health. DNA of the CDR3: TGTGCCAGCAGCATCTTAGCGGGCTCCACAGGCGAGCAGTACTTC. Its protein is CASSILAGSTGEQYF.